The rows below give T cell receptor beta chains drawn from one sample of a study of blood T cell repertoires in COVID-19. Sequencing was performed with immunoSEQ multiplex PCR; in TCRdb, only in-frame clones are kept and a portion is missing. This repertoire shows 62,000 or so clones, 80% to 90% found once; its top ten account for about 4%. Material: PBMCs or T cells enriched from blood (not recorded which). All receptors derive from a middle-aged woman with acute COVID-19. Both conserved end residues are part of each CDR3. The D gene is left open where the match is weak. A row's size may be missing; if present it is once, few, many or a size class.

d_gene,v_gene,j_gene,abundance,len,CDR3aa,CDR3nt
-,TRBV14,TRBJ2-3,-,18,CASSQDRRGIASTDTQYF,TGTGCCAGCAGCCAAGATAGGAGGGGCATCGCCAGCACAGATACGCAGTATTTT
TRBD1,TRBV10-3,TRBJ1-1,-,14,CAIKGQGARTEAFF,TGTGCCATCAAGGGACAGGGGGCGCGTACTGAAGCTTTCTTT
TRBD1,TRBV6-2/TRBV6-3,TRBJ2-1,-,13,CASSSTGYNEQFF,TGTGCCAGCAGTTCGACAGGGTACAATGAGCAGTTCTTC
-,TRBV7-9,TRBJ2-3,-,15,CASSPGGGDLDTQYF,TGTGCCAGCAGCCCAGGCGGCGGGGATTTAGATACGCAGTATTTT
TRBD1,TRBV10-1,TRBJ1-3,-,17,CASSGRGKGAPRDTIYF,TGCGCCAGCAGTGGTCGCGGTAAGGGGGCGCCGAGGGACACCATATATTTT
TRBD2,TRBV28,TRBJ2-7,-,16,CASSERTSGSWVEQYF,TGTGCCAGCAGTGAGAGGACTAGCGGGAGTTGGGTCGAGCAGTACTTC
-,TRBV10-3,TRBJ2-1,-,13,CAIKPPREDEQFF,TGTGCCATCAAGCCCCCCCGGGAAGATGAGCAGTTCTTC
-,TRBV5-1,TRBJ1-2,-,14,CASRSPGPNYGYTF,TGCGCCAGCAGATCCCCAGGGCCTAACTATGGCTACACCTTC
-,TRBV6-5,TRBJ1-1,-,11,CASIDGGTAFF,TGTGCCAGCATCGACGGAGGGACAGCTTTCTTT
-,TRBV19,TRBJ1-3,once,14,CASSPLSSVNTIYF,TGTGCCAGTAGTCCCCTATCCTCGGTAAACACCATATATTTT
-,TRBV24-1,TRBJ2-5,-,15,CATSDLSGAQETQYF,TGTGCCACCAGTGATTTGTCAGGGGCCCAAGAGACCCAGTACTTC
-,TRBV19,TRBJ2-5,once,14,CASSISRKAETQYF,TGTGCCAGTAGTATCAGCAGGAAGGCAGAGACCCAGTACTTC
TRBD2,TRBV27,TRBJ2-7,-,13,CASRGGWRDEQYF,TGTGCCAGCAGGGGGGGGTGGCGGGACGAGCAGTACTTC
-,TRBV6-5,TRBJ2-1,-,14,CASTERSSYNEQFF,TGTGCCAGCACCGAGCGTAGCTCCTACAATGAGCAGTTCTTC
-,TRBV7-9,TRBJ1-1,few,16,CASIITTHGGNTEAFF,TGTGCCAGCATCATAACAACGCATGGTGGGAACACTGAAGCTTTCTTT
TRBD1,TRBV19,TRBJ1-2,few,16,CASSRSGQGGLYGYTF,TGTGCCAGTAGTAGATCGGGACAGGGGGGCCTCTATGGCTACACCTTC
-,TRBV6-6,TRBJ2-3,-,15,CASSYYRQGTDTQYF,TGTGCCAGCAGTTACTATAGACAGGGCACAGATACGCAGTATTTT
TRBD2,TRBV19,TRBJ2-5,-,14,CASTRRGGQETQYF,TGTGCCAGTACCCGTCGGGGGGGCCAAGAGACCCAGTACTTC
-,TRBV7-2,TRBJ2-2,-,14,CASSLGLHTGELFF,TGTGCCAGCAGCTTAGGTCTTCACACCGGGGAGCTGTTTTTT
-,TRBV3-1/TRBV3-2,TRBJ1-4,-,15,CASSHSTRTNEKLFF,TGTGCCAGCAGCCATTCGACAAGAACTAATGAAAAACTGTTTTTT
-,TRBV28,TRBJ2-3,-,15,CASRVRGSQGDTQYF,TGTGCCAGCAGAGTCCGGGGGTCCCAGGGTGATACGCAGTATTTT
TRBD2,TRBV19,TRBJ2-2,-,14,CASSGRGESGELFF,TGTGCCAGTAGTGGTCGGGGGGAGAGCGGGGAGCTGTTTTTT
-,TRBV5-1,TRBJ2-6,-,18,CASSQLTGASSGANVLTF,TGCGCCAGCAGCCAATTGACAGGCGCTAGCTCTGGGGCCAACGTCCTGACTTTC
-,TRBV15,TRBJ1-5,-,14,CATSREIGNQPQHF,TGTGCCACCAGCAGAGAGATAGGCAATCAGCCCCAGCATTTT
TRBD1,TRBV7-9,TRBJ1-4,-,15,CASSSAGGLNEKLFF,TGTGCCAGCAGCTCAGCAGGGGGCCTTAATGAAAAACTGTTTTTT
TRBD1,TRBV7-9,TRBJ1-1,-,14,CASSARTGPTEAFF,TGTGCCAGCAGCGCGCGGACAGGGCCCACTGAAGCTTTCTTT
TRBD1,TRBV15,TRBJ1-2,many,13,CATSRGWGQLDTF,TGTGCCACCAGCAGGGGGTGGGGACAGCTCGACACCTTC
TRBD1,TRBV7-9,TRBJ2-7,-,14,CASSRDRAGDEQYF,TGTGCCAGCAGCCGGGACAGGGCGGGCGACGAGCAGTACTTC
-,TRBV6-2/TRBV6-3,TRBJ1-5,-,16,CASSYPARRGNQPQHF,TGTGCCAGCAGTTACCCAGCCCGGAGGGGCAATCAGCCCCAGCATTTT
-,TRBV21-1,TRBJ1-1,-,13,CASSKGTGGEAFF,TGTGCCAGCAGCAAAGGGACAGGGGGTGAAGCTTTCTTT
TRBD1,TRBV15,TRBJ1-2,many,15,CATSTGTGGNYGYTF,TGTGCCACCAGCACAGGGACAGGGGGTAACTATGGCTACACCTTC
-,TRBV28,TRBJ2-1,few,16,CASSFYPTSPTNEQFF,TGTGCCAGCAGTTTTTACCCGACAAGCCCCACCAATGAGCAGTTCTTC
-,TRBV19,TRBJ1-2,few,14,CASSIWSSGNGYTF,TGTGCCAGTAGTATCTGGAGTTCGGGAAATGGCTACACCTTC
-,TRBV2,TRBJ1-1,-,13,CASTLTGNTEAFF,TGTGCCAGCACACTGACAGGGAACACTGAAGCTTTCTTT
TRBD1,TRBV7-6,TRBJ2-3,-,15,CASSLEGASTDTQYF,TGTGCCAGCAGCTTAGAGGGGGCTAGCACAGATACGCAGTATTTT
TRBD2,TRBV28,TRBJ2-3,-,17,CASSTRDYSLGTDTQYF,TGTGCCAGCAGTACCCGGGACTACTCCTTGGGCACAGATACGCAGTATTTT
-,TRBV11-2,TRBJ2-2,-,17,CASTRVVGARNTGELFF,TGTGCCAGCACCCGAGTGGTGGGGGCCAGAAACACCGGGGAGCTGTTTTTT
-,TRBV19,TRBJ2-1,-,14,CASSISLGTDEQFF,TGTGCCAGTAGTATATCCCTCGGTACCGATGAGCAGTTCTTC
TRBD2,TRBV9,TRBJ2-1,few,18,CASSATDPLAGQYNEQFF,TGTGCCAGCAGCGCCACGGACCCCTTAGCGGGGCAATACAATGAGCAGTTCTTC
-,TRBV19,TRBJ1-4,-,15,CASNRVTGRNEKLFF,TGTGCCAGTAATCGTGTAACAGGGCGTAATGAAAAACTGTTTTTT
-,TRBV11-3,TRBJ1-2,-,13,CASSFGTGTTVTF,-
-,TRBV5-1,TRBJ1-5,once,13,CASSFTGNQPQHF,TGCGCCAGCAGCTTTACGGGAAATCAGCCCCAGCATTTT
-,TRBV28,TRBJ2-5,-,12,CASRSGLETQYF,TGTGCCAGTCGATCAGGGTTAGAGACCCAGTACTTC
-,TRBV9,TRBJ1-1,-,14,CASSVQGMDTEAFF,TGTGCCAGCAGCGTACAGGGGATGGACACTGAAGCTTTCTTT
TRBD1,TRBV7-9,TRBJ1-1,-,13,CASSRQGAAEAFF,TGTGCCAGCAGTCGTCAGGGGGCCGCTGAAGCTTTCTTT
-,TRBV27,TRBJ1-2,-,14,CASKRDTTNYGYTF,TGTGCCAGCAAACGGGACACTACTAACTATGGCTACACCTTC
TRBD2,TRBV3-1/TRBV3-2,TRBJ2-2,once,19,CASSQDFRAGGPSTGELFF,TGTGCCAGCAGCCAAGATTTTCGAGCGGGAGGGCCGAGCACCGGGGAGCTGTTTTTT
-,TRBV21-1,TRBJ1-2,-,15,CASSKAHRHPNGYTF,TGTGCCAGCAGCAAAGCGCATCGACATCCAAATGGCTACACCTTC
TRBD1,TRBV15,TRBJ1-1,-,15,CATSTRDRANTEAFF,TGTGCCACCAGCACCCGGGACAGGGCGAACACTGAAGCTTTCTTT
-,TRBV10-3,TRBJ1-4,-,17,CAISESERTEINEKLFF,TGTGCCATCAGTGAGTCTGAGCGGACAGAGATTAATGAAAAACTGTTTTTT